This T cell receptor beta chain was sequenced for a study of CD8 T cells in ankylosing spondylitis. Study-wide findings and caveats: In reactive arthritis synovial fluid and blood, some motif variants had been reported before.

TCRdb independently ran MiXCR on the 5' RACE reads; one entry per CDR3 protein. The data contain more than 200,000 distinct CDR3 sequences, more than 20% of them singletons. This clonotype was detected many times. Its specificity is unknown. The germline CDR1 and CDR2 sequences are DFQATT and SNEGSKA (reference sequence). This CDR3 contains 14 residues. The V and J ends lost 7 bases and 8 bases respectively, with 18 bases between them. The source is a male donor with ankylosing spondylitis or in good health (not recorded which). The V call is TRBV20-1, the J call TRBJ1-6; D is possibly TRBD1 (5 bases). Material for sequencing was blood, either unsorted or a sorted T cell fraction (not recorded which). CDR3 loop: CSGSGGRGHSPLHF. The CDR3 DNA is TGCAGTGGCTCAGGTGGGCGGGGACATTCACCCCTCCACTTT.